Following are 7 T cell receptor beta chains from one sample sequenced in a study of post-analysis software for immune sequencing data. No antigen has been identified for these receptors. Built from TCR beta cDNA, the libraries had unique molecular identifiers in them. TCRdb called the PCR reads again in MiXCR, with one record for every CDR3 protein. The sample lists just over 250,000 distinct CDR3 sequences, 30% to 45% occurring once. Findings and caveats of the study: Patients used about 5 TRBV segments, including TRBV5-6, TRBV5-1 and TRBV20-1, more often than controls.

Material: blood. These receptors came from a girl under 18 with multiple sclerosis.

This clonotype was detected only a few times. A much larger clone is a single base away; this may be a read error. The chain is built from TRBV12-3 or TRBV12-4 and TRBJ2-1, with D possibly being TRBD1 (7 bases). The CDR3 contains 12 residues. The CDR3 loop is CAGRGAYNEQFF. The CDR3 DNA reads TGTGCCGGCAGGGGGGCCTACAATGAGCAGTTCTTC.

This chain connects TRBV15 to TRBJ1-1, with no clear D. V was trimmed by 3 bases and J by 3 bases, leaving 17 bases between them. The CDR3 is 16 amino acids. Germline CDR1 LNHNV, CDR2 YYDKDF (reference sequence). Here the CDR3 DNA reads TGTGCCACCAGCAGCCCAAGAGCAGGTTGGTACACTGAAGCTTTCTTT. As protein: CATSSPRAGWYTEAFF.

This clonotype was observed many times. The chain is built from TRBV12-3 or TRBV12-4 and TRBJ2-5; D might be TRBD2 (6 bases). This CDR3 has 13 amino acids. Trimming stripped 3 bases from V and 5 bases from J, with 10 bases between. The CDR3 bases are TGTGCCAGCAGTTTCGGGGGTTGGGAGACCCAGTACTTC. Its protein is CASSFGGWETQYF.

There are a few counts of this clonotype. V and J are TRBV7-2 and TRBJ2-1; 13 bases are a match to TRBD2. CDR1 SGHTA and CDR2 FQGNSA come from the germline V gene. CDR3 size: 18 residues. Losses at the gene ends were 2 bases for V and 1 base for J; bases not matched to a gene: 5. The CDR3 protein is CASSLKLAGGSSYNEQFF. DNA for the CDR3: TGTGCCAGCAGCTTAAAACTAGCGGGAGGGTCGTCCTACAATGAGCAGTTCTTC. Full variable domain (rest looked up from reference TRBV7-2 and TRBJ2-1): GAGVSQSPSNKVTEKGKDVELRCDPISGHTALYWYRQSLGQGLEFLIYFQGNSAPDKSGLPSDRFSAERTGGSVSTLTIQRTQQEDSAVYLCASSLKLAGGSSYNEQFFGPGTRLTVL.

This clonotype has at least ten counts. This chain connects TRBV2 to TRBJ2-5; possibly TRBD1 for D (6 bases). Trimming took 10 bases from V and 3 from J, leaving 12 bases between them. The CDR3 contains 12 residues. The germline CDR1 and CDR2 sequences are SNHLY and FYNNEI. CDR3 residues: CAKGEFKETQYF. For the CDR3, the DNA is TGTGCCAAGGGGGAGTTTAAAGAGACCCAGTACTTC.

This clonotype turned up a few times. CDR3 region: CASTISMEDQETQYF. DNA for the CDR3: TGTGCCAGCACCATAAGTATGGAGGACCAAGAGACCCAGTACTTC. The chain is built from TRBV5-5 and TRBJ2-5; TRBD2 might be the D (5 bases). From germline, CDR1 is SGHKS and CDR2 YYEKEE (reference sequence). V was pared by 6 bases and J by 0 bases, with 15 bases between. The CDR3 is 15 amino acids.

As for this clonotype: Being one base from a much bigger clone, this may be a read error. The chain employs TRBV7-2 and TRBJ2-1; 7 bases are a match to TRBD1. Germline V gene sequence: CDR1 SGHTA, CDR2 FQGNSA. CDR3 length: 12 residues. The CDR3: CDSRHTGDEQFF. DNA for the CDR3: TGTGACAGCAGACATACAGGGGATGAGCAGTTCTTC.